A selection of T cell receptor beta chains follows, all from one sample in a study of T cell changes during pregnancy in multiple sclerosis. Sequencing was performed with immunoSEQ multiplex PCR; in TCRdb, only in-frame clones are kept and a portion is missing. The sample shows tens of thousands of clones, more than 80% of them seen only once. Here the sequenced sample was CD4+ T cells from peripheral blood mononuclear cells, taken before pregnancy. These receptor sequences come from a female donor with multiple sclerosis, enrolled in a pregnancy study. CDR3s include the opening cysteine and the closing phenylalanine or tryptophan. The D gene is left open where the match is weak. Size tells how often a clone was seen (once, few, many) or the class of an expanded clone, and some rows leave it out.

J,V,size,D,DNA,CDR3
TRBJ1-1,TRBV7-2,-,-,TGTGCCAGCAGCTTAGAAGGCGGGAACACTGAAGCTTTCTTT,CASSLEGGNTEAFF
TRBJ2-7,TRBV28,-,TRBD2,TGTGCCAGCCTATCGAGCGGGGACTCCGGTGAGCAGTACTTC,CASLSSGDSGEQYF
TRBJ2-5,TRBV5-1,-,TRBD1,TGCGCCAGCAGCTCCGGACAGGGACAAGAGACCCAGTACTTC,CASSSGQGQETQYF
TRBJ1-2,TRBV29-1,-,-,TGCAGCGTTGAGTCAGGCTATGGCTACACCTTC,CSVESGYGYTF
TRBJ1-2,TRBV29-1,-,TRBD1,TGCAGCGTGGGACAGGGACCTAACTATGGCTACACCTTC,CSVGQGPNYGYTF
TRBJ1-5,TRBV28,-,TRBD1,TGTGCCAGCAGTTCAGGACAGGGAAGGGATCAGCCCCAGCATTTT,CASSSGQGRDQPQHF
TRBJ2-2,TRBV5-1,-,-,TGCGCCAGCAGCTTAGGCAGGGCCCCCGGGGAGCTGTTTTTT,CASSLGRAPGELFF
TRBJ2-1,TRBV18,-,TRBD2,TGTGCCAGCTCACCACCGGGTTTAGGGACTAGCTCACTGAATGAGCAGTTCTTC,CASSPPGLGTSSLNEQFF
TRBJ2-3,TRBV4-1,-,TRBD1,TGCGCCAGCAGCCTAGGACAGGCGGGCACAGATACGCAGTATTTT,CASSLGQAGTDTQYF
TRBJ2-1,TRBV2,-,TRBD2,TGTGCCAGCAGGAGCGGGAGCACCTACAATGAGCAGTTCTTC,CASRSGSTYNEQFF
TRBJ1-5,TRBV19,-,-,TGTGCCAGTAGTCAACAGGCCAATCAGCCCCAGCATTTT,CASSQQANQPQHF
TRBJ1-1,TRBV6-1,-,-,TGTGCCAGCAGTTTAGAAGTGTCCTCCACTGAAGCTTTCTTT,CASSLEVSSTEAFF
TRBJ2-2,TRBV11-1,-,TRBD2,TGTGCCAGCAGCTTAGGAGGCGGGAGGGCCAACCGGGAGCTGTTTTTT,CASSLGGGRANRELFF
TRBJ2-1,TRBV11-2,-,TRBD2,TGTGCCAGCATCCCGGGGGTAGCGGGATACAATGAGCAGTTCTTC,CASIPGVAGYNEQFF
TRBJ2-7,TRBV5-4,-,-,TGTGCCAGCAGCTTGGACAGGGGGGGATACTCCTACGAGCAGTACTTC,CASSLDRGGYSYEQYF
TRBJ1-4,TRBV7-2,once,-,TGTGCCAGCAGCTTACGGCAGGGATCAAATGAAAAACTGTTTTTT,CASSLRQGSNEKLFF
TRBJ2-2,TRBV6-1,-,-,TGTGCCAGCACAGGTTTAACTAGGGCCGGGGAGCTGTTTTTT,CASTGLTRAGELFF
TRBJ2-5,TRBV5-1,-,TRBD2,TGCGCCAGCAGCTTGGGACTAGCGGGCCAAGAGACCCAGTACTTC,CASSLGLAGQETQYF
TRBJ2-7,TRBV2,-,TRBD2,TGTGCCAGCGGACAACTAGCGGGGGGCTACGAGCAGTACTTC,CASGQLAGGYEQYF
TRBJ1-6,TRBV5-1,-,TRBD1,TGCGCCAGCAGCTTCCGGGACAGGGTGTCCAATTCACCCCTCCACTTT,CASSFRDRVSNSPLHF
TRBJ2-7,TRBV5-5,-,TRBD2,TGTGCCAGCAGCTTGGCGAGAACTAGCGGCCTCTCCTACGAGCAGTACTTC,CASSLARTSGLSYEQYF
TRBJ1-5,TRBV19,-,TRBD1,TGTGCCAGTAGTATTGGACAGGGGATGGATCAGCCCCAGCATTTT,CASSIGQGMDQPQHF
TRBJ1-1,TRBV5-1,-,-,TGCGCCAGCAGCTTGGAGTACAGGGTGGCCACTGAAGCTTTCTTT,CASSLEYRVATEAFF
TRBJ1-1,TRBV6-6,few,-,TGTGCCAGCAGTTACGGGCAGGGTGTAAGGACTGAAGCTTTCTTT,CASSYGQGVRTEAFF
TRBJ1-4,TRBV5-8,once,-,TGTGCCAGCAGACCAACGGGGGGGCAGAATGAAAAACTGTTTTTT,CASRPTGGQNEKLFF
TRBJ2-7,TRBV28,-,-,TGTGCCAGCACCTTGGGGGAGACAGGCCGACCCTACGAGCAGTACTTC,CASTLGETGRPYEQYF
TRBJ1-2,TRBV6-5,-,TRBD1,TGTGCCAGCAGACAGGGACAGGGCCGTTATGGCTACACCTTC,CASRQGQGRYGYTF
TRBJ1-1,TRBV29-1,-,-,TGCAGCGTTGACAGGGGTACTGAAGCTTTCTTT,CSVDRGTEAFF
TRBJ2-3,TRBV10-3,-,-,TGTGCCATCAGTGAGTCATACGTCAGGGATACAGATACGCAGTATTTT,CAISESYVRDTDTQYF
TRBJ1-3,TRBV5-1,-,TRBD1,TGCGCCAGCAGCTTGGGCCAGGGGGCAAAGTGGGCTGGAAACACCATATATTTT,CASSLGQGAKWAGNTIYF
TRBJ1-4,TRBV11-2,-,TRBD1,TGTGCCAGCAGCTTAGACGGGTTCAGGGGGCGCGAAAAACTGTTTTTT,CASSLDGFRGREKLFF
TRBJ1-2,TRBV25-1,-,-,TGTGCCAGCAGTGAATTCGGGAACTATGGCTACACCTTC,CASSEFGNYGYTF
TRBJ2-3,TRBV4-1,-,-,TGCGCCAGCAGCCAGGCAGGGACTGCCTCAACGGATACGCAGTATTTT,CASSQAGTASTDTQYF
TRBJ2-2,TRBV19,-,TRBD1,TGTGCCAGTAGTACCGCGACAGGGGAAGGCGGGGAGCTGTTTTTT,CASSTATGEGGELFF
TRBJ1-1,TRBV7-3,-,TRBD1,TGTGCCAGCAGCGGACAGGGGGCCACTGAAGCTTTCTTT,CASSGQGATEAFF
TRBJ1-1,TRBV14,-,-,TGTGCCAGCAGCTATTATCAGGGGTTGAACACTGAAGCTTTCTTT,CASSYYQGLNTEAFF
TRBJ2-1,TRBV18,-,TRBD2,TGTGCCAGCTCACTTCGGGGCGGGAGTGATAATGAGCAGTTCTTC,CASSLRGGSDNEQFF
TRBJ2-7,TRBV9,-,-,TGTGCCAGCAGCATGCGGGGAAGCTCCTACGAGCAGTACTTC,CASSMRGSSYEQYF
TRBJ1-3,TRBV19,-,-,TGTGCCAGTAGCCCCACGCAGGGAGGCTCTGGAAACACCATATATTTT,CASSPTQGGSGNTIYF
TRBJ1-5,TRBV6-1,-,-,TGTGCCAGCAGTGAAATAGGGGCAGGGGAACAGCCCCAGCATTTT,CASSEIGAGEQPQHF
TRBJ2-1,TRBV21-1,-,-,TGTGCCAGCAGCAAAGAACTAGCGGACGAGCAGTTCTTC,CASSKELADEQFF
TRBJ2-2,TRBV6-6,once,-,TGTGCCAGCGGCGGGGTCGGGGAGCTGTTTTTT,CASGGVGELFF
TRBJ1-1,TRBV28,once,TRBD1,TGTGCCAGCATCGAGGTCAGGGGGCAGACGACTGAAGCTTTCTTT,CASIEVRGQTTEAFF
TRBJ1-2,TRBV27,-,TRBD1,TGTGCCAGCAGTTCCCTGGGACAGGGTCCACGTGGCTACACCTTC,CASSSLGQGPRGYTF
TRBJ1-5,TRBV2,-,TRBD1,TGTGCCAGCAGAGACAGGGCAAGCAATCAGCCCCAGCATTTT,CASRDRASNQPQHF
TRBJ2-6,TRBV9,-,-,TGTGCCAGCAGTTTTACAGCCATCTCTGGGGCCAACGTCCTGACTTTC,CASSFTAISGANVLTF
TRBJ1-3,TRBV27,-,-,TGTGCCAGCAGTTTCGGAGGGTCTGGAAACACCATATATTTT,CASSFGGSGNTIYF
TRBJ2-1,TRBV6-6,few,TRBD2,TGTGCCAGCAGTTACGTAGCGGGGGGGCGGCGTGAGCAGTTCTTC,CASSYVAGGRREQFF
TRBJ1-4,TRBV18,-,TRBD1,TGTGCCAGCTCACCACCAACGACAGGGGCTAATGAAAAACTGTTTTTT,CASSPPTTGANEKLFF
TRBJ2-6,TRBV4-2,-,-,TGTGCCAGCAGCCAAGACCCAGGGGCGAAGGGGGCCAACGTCCTGACTTTC,CASSQDPGAKGANVLTF
TRBJ1-2,TRBV19,-,-,TGTGCCAGTAGTATAGTCGGCCAGGGCCCCTATGGCTACACCTTC,CASSIVGQGPYGYTF
TRBJ1-4,TRBV5-1,-,-,TGCGCCAGCAGCTCACAGGTGACGCCTAATGAAAAACTGTTTTTT,CASSSQVTPNEKLFF
TRBJ1-5,TRBV19,-,TRBD1,TGTGCCAGTACGGACAGGGGAAGCAATCAGCCCCAGCATTTT,CASTDRGSNQPQHF
TRBJ2-1,TRBV4-1,-,-,TGCGCCAGCAGCCAGATCGACTTGATCTCCTACAATGAGCAGTTCTTC,CASSQIDLISYNEQFF
TRBJ2-7,TRBV9,-,TRBD1,TGTGCCAGCAGCAACCCAAGGGGACAGGGATCCTACGAGCAGTACTTC,CASSNPRGQGSYEQYF